Sequencing of this T cell receptor beta chain was carried out in a study of T-cell reconstitution after alpha-beta-depleted transplantation in children (dated by TCRdb to 2015 to 2016). Regarding the study in general: Using TCR repertoire profiling, the study followed T-cell immune reconstitution in a quantitative way in children after TCRalphabeta/CD19-depleted allogeneic hematopoietic cell transplantation. Beyond this particular receptor, the publication reports: The frequencies of hyperexpanded clones fell over the following months, and after one year, T-cell counts and TCRbeta diversity were mostly attributed to newly produced T cells. In some patients, the high TCRbeta diversity seen at day 60 was put down to recipient T cells and intrathymic progenitors that had survived conditioning. The apparently early recovery of alphabetaT-cell counts about two months after transplant reportedly depended on only several hundred rapidly expanded clones that came from non-depleted graft cells.

The meaning of the sample's treatment or condition label: allogeneic hematopoietic cell transplantation with graft depleted of TCRalphabeta T cells and CD19 B cells. TCRalphabeta/CD19-depleted allogeneic hematopoietic cell grafts were given to the transplant recipients, all of whom were children. This clonotype was found a few times. Its antigen remains undetermined. Base qualities are not provided; no much larger clone lies one nucleotide away. The germline V gene (reference sequence) supplies CDR1 SGHKS and CDR2 YYEKEE. From the cysteine up to the phenylalanine, the CDR3 has a length of 16 residues. The CDR3 DNA has 48 bases and is translated from base 1. V trim: 2 bases; J trim: 5 bases; unmatched bases: 7. The library was generated by PCR. Sequencing used an Illumina HiSeq 2500. TCR libraries were prepared with molecular barcoding, using unique molecular identifiers to normalize TCRbeta repertoire quantification. TCRdb ran its own pipeline on the public reads, namely fastp trimming at Q25 and MiXCR clone calling, and kept in-frame beta chains. CDR3 protein sequences are deduplicated, and each keeps its most common genes and DNA. This sample lists 530,000 or so distinct CDR3 sequences; 25% to 30% were detected once. The ten largest clones capture less than 40% of the sample.

The sequence is built from TRBV5-5 and TRBJ1-5; 10 bases in the middle match TRBD1. This sequence was found in a boy younger than two with Wiskott-Aldrich syndrome, due to receive a stem cell transplant. Sample: PBMCs, taken before TCRalphabeta/CD19-depleted stem cell transplant. The CDR3 corresponds to CASSFWGQGFDQPQHF. DNA sequence: TGTGCCAGCAGCTTTTGGGGACAGGGGTTCGATCAGCCCCAGCATTTT. Where the CDR3 stops, the reference TRBV5-5 and TRBJ1-5 genes take over; the full variable domain is DAGVTQSPTHLIKTRGQQVTLRCSPISGHKSVSWYQQVLGQGPQFIFQYYEKEERGRGNFPDRFSARQFPNYSSELNVNALLLGDSALYLCASSFWGQGFDQPQHFGDGTRLSIL.